One and the same sample provided the 9 T cell receptor beta chains below, sequenced in a study of blood T cell repertoires in COVID-19. Produced via immunoSEQ multiplex PCR; TCRdb's table is partial and in-frame only. Here the sample spans roughly 140,000 clones, around four fifths being singletons. The sample comprised peripheral blood. The receptor source for this set is a man between 65 and 80 years old with acute or convalescent COVID-19.

The chain combines TRBV7-3 with TRBJ2-5; D not resolved. The length of the CDR3 is 13 residues. V lost 2 bases, J lost 3 bases, and 7 bases lay in between. Germline V gene sequence: CDR1 SGHTA, CDR2 FQGTGA. CDR3 DNA sequence: TGTGCCAGCAGCTTAGGCCCCAAAGAGACCCAGTACTTC. Its protein is CASSLGPKETQYF.

This rearrangement joins TRBV4-1 to TRBJ1-6, with D maybe TRBD1 (5 bases). The germline CDR1 and CDR2 sequences are MGHRA and YSYEKL. Trimming left V 2 bases short and J 0 bases short, with 11 bases between. This CDR3 comprises 17 residues. CDR3 sequence: CASSQKGQSSYNSPLHF. CDR3 in DNA: TGCGCCAGCAGCCAAAAGGGGCAAAGCTCCTATAATTCACCCCTCCACTTT.

This chain links TRBV5-1 with TRBJ1-1, with 10 bases identical to TRBD1. The CDR3 is made up of 14 amino acids. The V segment lost 4 bases and the J segment 4 bases; nucleotides outside the gene matches: 4. CDR1 and CDR2 (germline): SGHRS, YFSETQ. CDR3 region: CASSSRQGATEAFF. The CDR3 DNA is TGCGCCAGCAGCAGCCGACAGGGGGCCACTGAAGCTTTCTTT.

Note on this clone: A far larger clone is one nucleotide away, so this likely arose from a read error. CDR3 in amino acids: CASSLGLAVYEQYF. The CDR3 bases are TGTGCCAGCAGCTTAGGACTAGCGGTCTACGAGCAGTACTTC. J is TRBJ2-7 and V is TRBV7-9; 9 bases agree with TRBD2. The CDR3 length is 14 residues. Per the germline V gene, CDR1 is SEHNR and CDR2 is FQNEAQ (reference sequence). With V trimmed by 1 base and J by 3 bases, 1 base remained unmatched.

V gene TRBV5-1 combines with J gene TRBJ1-4; the match to TRBD1 covers 9 bases. Germline CDR1 is SGHRS and CDR2 is YFSETQ. The CDR3 length is 18 residues. V dropped 3 bases and J dropped 8; count of bases not matched to a gene: 17. CDR3 protein: CASSYGQGLLPEQEKLFF. DNA of the CDR3: TGCGCCAGCAGCTACGGACAGGGGCTTCTACCCGAACAGGAAAAACTGTTTTTT.

The chain has TRBV7-8 and TRBJ2-3, with 7 nucleotides matching TRBD1. V shed 2 bases and J 1 base; nucleotides not matched to a gene: 9. The V gene's germline CDR1 is SGHVS and CDR2 FQNEAQ. The CDR3 runs 17 residues. The CDR3 sequence is CASSLFRAGTGTDTQYF. The CDR3 DNA reads as TGTGCCAGCAGCTTATTTAGGGCCGGGACAGGCACAGATACGCAGTATTTT.

The chain recombines TRBV11-2 with TRBJ2-5, with TRBD1 as a possible D gene (7 bases). CDR1 and CDR2 (germline): SGHAT, FQNNGV. V was clipped by 5 bases and J by 5 bases, with 15 bases between them. CDR3 length: 14 residues. Here the CDR3 DNA reads TGTGCCAGCAGCCCAGGAGGGGGCGGTGAGACCCAGTACTTC. It yields the protein CASSPGGGGETQYF.

This rearrangement joins TRBV19 to TRBJ2-1; D call uncertain. Per the germline V gene, CDR1 is LNHDA and CDR2 is SQIVND (reference sequence). This CDR3 is built from 13 residues. V was pared by 3 bases and J by 4 bases, with 7 bases between. The CDR3 DNA sequence: TGTGCCAGTAGTATTGGCCAGTACAATGAGCAGTTCTTC. Translating gives CASSIGQYNEQFF.

This chain connects TRBV6-5 to TRBJ2-7; 8 bases are a match to TRBD1. Germline V gene lookup returns CDR1 MNHEY and CDR2 SVGAGI. This CDR3 has 14 residues. After removal of 7 bases from V and 4 bases from J, the junction contained 9 bases not matched to a gene. Here the CDR3 reads CASIRTGQAYEQYF. CDR3 DNA: TGTGCCAGCATCCGGACAGGGCAAGCTTACGAGCAGTACTTC.